The 14 T cell receptor beta chains listed next were all sequenced from one sample in a study of identical twins. TCRdb re-called the 5' RACE reads through MiXCR, storing one row per CDR3 protein. The table shows about 250,000 distinct CDR3 sequences, with approximately 8.3% occurring only once. These same data were also listed under a study on yellow fever vaccine responses in identical twins.

The specimen sequenced was CD8+ T cells sorted from blood. These receptors were obtained from a woman under 30 in good health.

There are a few counts of this clonotype. The chain employs TRBV20-1 and TRBJ2-2; D is undetermined. CDR1 and CDR2 (germline): DFQATT, SNEGSKA (reference sequence). The ends were cut back, 6 bases at V and 6 bases at J, with 20 bases in the middle. The CDR3 has 15 amino acids. In nucleotides, the CDR3 is TGCAGTGCCCAGTCGGTTGGCGAGTTGTCCGGGGAGCTGTTTTTT. This gives the protein CSAQSVGELSGELFF.

The chain has TRBV2 and TRBJ2-3; D unclear. V dropped 5 bases and J dropped 0 bases, with 9 bases sitting between them. CDR1 SNHLY and CDR2 FYNNEI come from the germline V gene. The CDR3 runs 14 residues. The CDR3 reads CASSYEASTDTQYF. The CDR3 coding sequence is TGTGCCAGCAGTTATGAGGCTAGCACAGATACGCAGTATTTT.

This clonotype was counted a few times. The chain has TRBV7-8 and TRBJ2-7; D may be TRBD2 (7 bases). The CDR3 covers 18 residues. Germline V gene sequence: CDR1 SGHVS, CDR2 FQNEAQ. With 1 base removed from V and 2 bases from J, the gap between germline ends came to 21 bases. The CDR3 spells CASSLGGGLRIITYEQYF. CDR3 DNA: TGTGCCAGCAGCTTAGGGGGGGGCCTTCGCATTATTACCTACGAGCAGTACTTC.

The V gene is TRBV11-2, the J gene TRBJ2-2; TRBD2 matches at 8 bases. CDR1 SGHAT and CDR2 FQNNGV come from the germline V gene. The CDR3 contains 20 residues. Trimming cost V 5 bases and J 1 base; bases outside gene matches: 18. The CDR3 DNA sequence: TGTGCCAGCAGCCCTCCGGGGGGGAGAGACTGGGCGGAGAACACCGGGGAGCTGTTTTTT. Amino acid sequence: CASSPPGGRDWAENTGELFF.

The genes are TRBV5-1 and TRBJ2-3; unclear D gene. Germline CDR1 reads SGHRS; CDR2 reads YFSETQ. This CDR3 is 15 amino acids long. V gave up 1 base and J gave up 5 bases, with 14 bases separating them. This chain's CDR3 is CASSLSTVEGDTQYF. Written as DNA, the CDR3 is TGCGCCAGCAGCTTGAGCACGGTGGAAGGAGATACGCAGTATTTT.

This clonotype was counted only a few times. V and J are TRBV27 and TRBJ2-7; D remains ambiguous. The CDR3 loop spans 14 amino acids. The germline CDR1 and CDR2 sequences are MNHEY and SMNVEV (reference sequence). The V end lost 4 bases, the J end lost 2 bases, and 12 bases lay between the germline ends. CDR3 loop: CASSSGDYTYEQYF. The CDR3 bases are TGTGCCAGCAGTTCGGGTGATTACACCTACGAGCAGTACTTC.

This clonotype was seen more than once but under ten times. The rearrangement uses TRBV7-6 and TRBJ2-7; 9 nucleotides agree with TRBD1. The CDR3 is made up of 17 amino acids. CDR1 is SGHVS, CDR2 FNYEAQ, per germline. The V segment lost 1 base and the J segment 2 bases; nucleotides outside the gene matches: 9. CDR3 DNA sequence: TGTGCCAGCAGCTTAGGGCCCGGGACAGGGTACACCTACGAGCAGTACTTC. This encodes CASSLGPGTGYTYEQYF.

This clonotype has just a few counts. The rearrangement links TRBV20-1 to TRBJ2-2; D is ambiguous. With 0 bases removed from V and 3 bases from J, the gap between germline ends came to 17 bases. The CDR3 extends over 17 amino acids. Germline CDR1 is DFQATT and CDR2 is SNEGSKA (reference sequence). For the CDR3, the DNA is TGCAGTGCTAGAGATGATACGACGCCTACTGACACCGGGGAGCTGTTTTTT. This encodes CSARDDTTPTDTGELFF.

This clonotype showed up many times. The rearrangement uses TRBV5-1 and TRBJ2-1; 8 bases line up with TRBD2. The CDR3 sequence is 18 residues long. Unmatched junction bases numbered 19, after V lost 7 bases and J lost 4 bases. Germline lookup yields CDR1 SGHRS and CDR2 YFSETQ. CDR3 nucleotides: TGCGCCAGCCACCCACGGGACGGAACTAGCGGAGGTTACAATGAGCAGTTCTTC. This translates into CASHPRDGTSGGYNEQFF.

The chain recombines TRBV10-3 with TRBJ2-2, with 8 bases identical to TRBD2. The J segment lost 2 bases and the V segment lost 6 bases, leaving 17 bases of the junction unmatched. The germline CDR1 and CDR2 sequences are ENHRY and SYGVKD. This CDR3 comprises 19 residues. CDR3 in DNA: TGTGCCATCAGGTCATGGGGGGAGGCTAGCGGGCCCAACACCGGGGAGCTGTTTTTT. Translated, it gives CAIRSWGEASGPNTGELFF.

This clonotype was observed many times. The chain combines TRBV6-5 with TRBJ2-2; D uncertain. Per germline, CDR1 MNHEY and CDR2 SVGAGI. Trimming took 2 bases from V and 10 from J, leaving 11 bases between them. The CDR3 is made up of 13 amino acids. The CDR3 bases are TGTGCCAGCAGTTACGGCCCGCTAAAGGAGCTGTTTTTT. Amino acid sequence: CASSYGPLKELFF.

The chain links TRBV10-3 to TRBJ2-2; TRBD2 might be the D (6 bases). The germline CDR1 and CDR2 sequences are ENHRY and SYGVKD. Trimming pared 3 bases from V and 2 bases from J, leaving 10 bases between. This CDR3 spans 15 amino acids. The CDR3 bases are TGTGCCATCAGTGACTCCGGGGGAAACACCGGGGAGCTGTTTTTT. Encoded protein: CAISDSGGNTGELFF.

The chain carries TRBV24-1 and TRBJ2-1; D may match TRBD1 or TRBD2 (6 bases each). This CDR3 contains 13 residues. With 9 bases removed from V and 0 bases from J, the gap between germline ends came to 8 bases. The germline gives CDR1 KGHDR, CDR2 SFDVKD. This CDR3 is CATGGLSYNEQFF. CDR3 in DNA: TGTGCCACCGGGGGGCTCTCCTACAATGAGCAGTTCTTC.

This clonotype was observed a handful of times. The genes are TRBV6-5 and TRBJ2-3; 9 bases line up with TRBD1. The germline V gene has CDR1 MNHEY and CDR2 SVGAGI. The ends lost 4 bases at V and 2 bases at J; junction bases unmatched: 7. This CDR3 has 16 residues. CDR3 amino acids: CASSFIDRGDTDTQYF. CDR3 nucleotides: TGTGCCAGCAGTTTCATCGACAGGGGGGACACAGATACGCAGTATTTT.